This record looks at one TCR beta chain sequence and its context. Its specificity is not known. The data belong to a study of shared clonotypes between healthy human individuals. The overall study: In total, the donors were two women and a few men aged 18 to 49. Study-level findings and limits: Lower generation probabilities were found for non-shared clonotypes than for those shared by all four donors. Only blood underwent sampling, and tissue repertoires likely differ.

The V gene's germline CDR1 is MNHEY and CDR2 SVGAGI. This CDR3 has 14 residues. Trimming shortened V by 2 bases and J by 2 bases, and 7 bases separated the two germline ends. Each cell subset's genomic DNA was divided evenly among several immunoSEQ plates. Assay used: immunoSEQ multiplex PCR; TCRdb lists only in-frame clones, some missing. The sample holds about 2.4 million clones, around nine tenths seen once. The chain carries TRBV6-5 and TRBJ1-3; D unclear. The sequenced sample consisted of naive CD4+ T cells sorted from blood. The subset: CD45RA+ positively selected. This TCR was recovered from a man between 18 and 35 years old in good health. This CDR3 is CASSYHQAGNTIYF. The CDR3 region has the DNA TGTGCCAGCAGTTACCACCAAGCTGGAAACACCATATATTTT.